These 21 T cell receptor beta chains originate from one sample sequenced in a study of type 1 and type 2 diabetes patients. PCR was run on genomic DNA. A primer set of 30 forward and 13 reverse primers amplified the CDR3. TCRdb redid the calling of the multiplex PCR reads with MiXCR, one entry per CDR3 protein. The table lists 250,000 or so distinct CDR3 sequences, roughly 50% of them singletons. Sequenced material: peripheral blood mononuclear cells (PBMCs). Every receptor here comes from a man aged 18-30 years with type 2 diabetes.

In its sample, this clonotype was seen a few times. This sequence joins TRBV7-6 and TRBJ1-4; D gene uncertain. V was pared by 3 bases and J by 5 bases, with 16 bases between. The CDR3 contains 16 residues. CDR1 SGHVS and CDR2 FNYEAQ come from the germline V gene. CDR3 nucleotide sequence: TGTGCCAGCAGCTTCCTCCACAGAGCGAAAAATGAAAAACTGTTTTTT. Translation gives CASSFLHRAKNEKLFF.

In this sample, this clonotype turned up many times. The J gene is TRBJ2-5, the V gene TRBV14; the D is unclear. V was pared by 5 bases and J by 2 bases, with 9 bases between. Germline CDR1 is SGHDN and CDR2 is FVKESK. There are 13 residues in the CDR3. The CDR3 DNA follows: TGTGCCAGCAGCACACACCAACAAGAGACCCAGTACTTC. The encoded protein is CASSTHQQETQYF.

To note about this clonotype: Just one base apart from a much larger clone, this may be a read error. The chain uses TRBV25-1 and TRBJ1-1, with D unresolved. Germline CDR1 is MGHDK and CDR2 is SYGVNS. With 11 bases removed from V and 1 base from J, the gap between germline ends came to 8 bases. The CDR3 is made up of 11 amino acids. The CDR3 sequence is CAAQTNTEAFF. The CDR3 coding sequence is TGTGCCGCCCAGACGAACACTGAAGCTTTCTTT.

Only a few counts were recorded for this clonotype. The chain employs TRBV6-6 and TRBJ1-2; D is possibly TRBD1 (5 bases). Germline assignment: CDR1 MNHNY and CDR2 SVGAGI (reference sequence). With 4 bases removed from V and 5 bases from J, the gap between germline ends came to 20 bases. The CDR3 has 16 amino acids. CDR3 sequence: CASSSNRDTGSYGYTF. DNA for the CDR3: TGTGCCAGCAGTTCCAACAGAGATACAGGTTCGTATGGCTACACCTTC.

The chain employs TRBV7-3 and TRBJ2-2, with D possibly TRBD1 on 5 matching bases. V lost 2 bases and J lost 7, with 8 bases in between. This CDR3 has 13 amino acids. Germline CDR1 reads SGHTA; CDR2 reads FQGTGA. DNA for the CDR3: TGTGCCAGCAGCTTAGGCCAGGGCGGGGAGCTGTTTTTT. Translation gives CASSLGQGGELFF.

The chain couples TRBV19 to TRBJ2-7; D may be TRBD1 (7 bases). The V and J ends lost 3 bases and 0 bases respectively, with 15 bases between them. The CDR3 runs 16 residues. Germline CDR1 reads LNHDA; CDR2 reads SQIVND (reference sequence). The CDR3 spells CASSMGGDSSSYEQYF. CDR3 coding DNA: TGTGCCAGTAGTATGGGCGGGGACAGCAGCTCCTACGAGCAGTACTTC.

J is TRBJ1-1 and V is TRBV6-6; D perhaps matches TRBD1 (5 bases). The CDR3 runs 14 residues. Germline CDR1 is MNHNY and CDR2 is SVGAGI (reference sequence). The CDR3 reads CAVADSGVNTEAFF. CDR3 nucleotides: TGTGCTGTCGCCGACTCGGGGGTGAACACTGAAGCTTTCTTT.

Details on this clonotype: This clone may be a read error of a much larger clone one base away. The chain carries TRBV30 and TRBJ2-7; the D gene is possibly TRBD2 (5 bases). The CDR3 is 13 amino acids. Germline lookup yields CDR1 GTSNPN and CDR2 SVGIG (reference sequence). CDR3 nucleotide sequence: TGTGCCTGGTGTGTACGAGGGAGCTACGAGCAGTACTTC. Encoded protein: CAWCVRGSYEQYF.

The rearrangement joins TRBV28 to TRBJ2-7; the D gene is possibly TRBD1 (7 bases). This CDR3 has 16 residues. Trimming took 3 bases from V and 4 from J, leaving 19 bases between them. Germline CDR1 and CDR2: MDHEN and SYDVKM. The CDR3 loop is CASSFRDREVIYEQYF. CDR3 coding DNA: TGTGCCAGCAGTTTTCGCGACAGGGAGGTAATATACGAGCAGTACTTC.

The table lists this clonotype with a few counts. This chain links TRBV7-2 with TRBJ2-5, with TRBD1 matching 8 bases. This CDR3 has 15 residues. From germline, CDR1 is SGHTA and CDR2 FQGNSA. The ends lost 4 bases at V and 7 bases at J; junction bases unmatched: 11. The CDR3 sequence is CASSSEGQVTRTQYF. Written as DNA, the CDR3 is TGTGCCAGCAGCTCAGAGGGACAGGTAACGCGGACCCAGTACTTC.

The chain is built from TRBV24-1 and TRBJ2-1; 12 nucleotides agree with TRBD2. V dropped 0 bases and J dropped 9; count of bases not matched to a gene: 5. The CDR3 totals 16 residues. CDR1 is KGHDR and CDR2 is SFDVKD in the germline V gene. CDR3 region: CATSDLQPGLAGEQFF. In DNA, the CDR3 is TGTGCCACCAGTGATTTGCAGCCGGGACTAGCGGGTGAGCAGTTCTTC.

The rearrangement uses TRBV28 and TRBJ1-1; D not resolved. The CDR3 has 12 amino acids. Germline V gene data show CDR1 as MDHEN and CDR2 as SYDVKM. Trimming removed 2 bases at V and 7 bases at J, with 8 bases between. This chain's CDR3 is CASSLIGFEAFF. The CDR3 DNA reads TGTGCCAGCAGTTTAATCGGGTTTGAAGCTTTCTTT.

The chain joins TRBV20-1 to TRBJ1-5; D remains ambiguous. V lost 5 bases and J 0 bases, leaving 5 bases between the germline ends. The CDR3 covers 12 residues. Looked up from germline, CDR1 is DFQATT and CDR2 is SNEGSKA (reference sequence). The CDR3 reads CSAGYSNQPQHF. CDR3 bases: TGCAGTGCTGGATATAGCAATCAGCCCCAGCATTTT.

The J gene is TRBJ2-1, the V gene TRBV4-2; D is ambiguous. Germline V CDR1 and CDR2: LGHNA, YNFKEQ. The CDR3 runs to 13 residues. V was shortened by 1 base and J by 6 bases, with 7 bases between the two germline ends. CDR3 bases: TGTGCCAGCAGCCAAGTGTCATCCAATGAGCAGTTCTTC. The encoded protein is CASSQVSSNEQFF.

This clonotype was observed a handful of times. The rearrangement links TRBV19 to TRBJ1-5, with TRBD1 identical over 7 bases. The germline V gene has CDR1 LNHDA and CDR2 SQIVND (reference sequence). The CDR3 length is 15 residues. V trimming: 10 bases; J trimming: 2 bases; junction bases outside the gene matches: 11. The CDR3 DNA reads TGTGCCACTTCTAACAGGGGTATCGGCAATCAGCCCCAGCATTTT. This gives the protein CATSNRGIGNQPQHF.

The chain combines TRBV2 with TRBJ1-2; unclear D gene. Germline lookup yields CDR1 SNHLY and CDR2 FYNNEI. V lost 2 bases to trimming and J lost 4 bases, with 11 bases between them. This CDR3 region has 14 residues. CDR3 sequence reads: CASSESVVAYGYTF. CDR3 nucleotides: TGTGCCAGCAGTGAATCCGTGGTTGCCTATGGCTACACCTTC.

This chain joins TRBV4-1 and TRBJ2-5; TRBD1 matches at 8 bases. The CDR3 length is 15 residues. The J segment lost 5 bases and the V segment lost 5 bases, leaving 10 bases of the junction unmatched. Germline assignment: CDR1 MGHRA and CDR2 YSYEKL. CDR3 loop: CASSSTGQDRETQYF. The CDR3 coding sequence is TGCGCCAGCAGCTCGACGGGACAGGACCGGGAGACCCAGTACTTC.

This clonotype has more than one count but fewer than ten. The chain recombines TRBV10-3 with TRBJ2-1, with 8 nucleotides matching TRBD2. The V gene's germline CDR1 is ENHRY and CDR2 SYGVKD. Trimming cost V 8 bases and J 7 bases; bases outside gene matches: 7. The CDR3 loop spans 13 amino acids. Written as DNA, the CDR3 is TGTGCCATCGGGACGACTAGCGCTAATGAGCAGTTCTTC. It is translated as CAIGTTSANEQFF.

The chain combines TRBV19 with TRBJ2-7; D tentatively reads TRBD1 or TRBD2 (5 bases each). Germline V CDR1 and CDR2: LNHDA, SQIVND (reference sequence). V was cut by 6 bases and J by 6 bases, with 12 bases left in between. CDR3 length: 12 residues. The CDR3 DNA reads as TGTGCCAGTAGCAGGGACCTCCGCGAGCAGTACTTC. As protein: CASSRDLREQYF.

This clonotype was seen repeatedly, ten times or more. This chain links TRBV2 with TRBJ2-2; D gene ambiguous. V dropped 5 bases and J dropped 4 bases, with 8 bases sitting between them. This CDR3 is 13 amino acids long. Germline V gene sequence: CDR1 SNHLY, CDR2 FYNNEI. The CDR3 protein is CASSRTSTGELFF. CDR3 sequence (DNA): TGTGCCAGCAGTCGGACGAGCACCGGGGAGCTGTTTTTT.

This clonotype was counted a single time. V is TRBV19 and J is TRBJ2-5; maybe TRBD2 (5 bases). Germline V gene lookup returns CDR1 LNHDA and CDR2 SQIVND (reference sequence). This CDR3 is built from 15 residues. V lost 7 bases and J lost 5, with 20 bases in between. The DNA of the CDR3 is TGTGCCAGTACCCCCGGGCGGGTGAGTTTCGAGACCCAGTACTTC. Amino acids: CASTPGRVSFETQYF.